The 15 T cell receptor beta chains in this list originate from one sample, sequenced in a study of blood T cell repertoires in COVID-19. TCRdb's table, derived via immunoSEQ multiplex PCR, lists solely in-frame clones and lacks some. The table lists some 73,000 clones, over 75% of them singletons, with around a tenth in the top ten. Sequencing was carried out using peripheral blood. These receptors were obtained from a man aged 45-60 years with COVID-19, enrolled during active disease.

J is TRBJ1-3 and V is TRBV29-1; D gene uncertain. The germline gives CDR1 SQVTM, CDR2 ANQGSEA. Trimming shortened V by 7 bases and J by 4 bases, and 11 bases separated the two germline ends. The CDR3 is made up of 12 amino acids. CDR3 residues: CSAGSGGNTIYF. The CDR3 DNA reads TGCAGCGCTGGCTCCGGGGGAAACACCATATATTTT.

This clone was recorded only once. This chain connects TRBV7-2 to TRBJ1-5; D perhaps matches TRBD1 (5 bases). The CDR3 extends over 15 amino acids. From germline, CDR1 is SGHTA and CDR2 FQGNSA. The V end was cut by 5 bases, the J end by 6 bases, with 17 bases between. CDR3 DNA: TGTGCCAGCAGCCCAAGTGGAGGGGCGGTTCAGCCCCAGCATTTT. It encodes CASSPSGGAVQPQHF.

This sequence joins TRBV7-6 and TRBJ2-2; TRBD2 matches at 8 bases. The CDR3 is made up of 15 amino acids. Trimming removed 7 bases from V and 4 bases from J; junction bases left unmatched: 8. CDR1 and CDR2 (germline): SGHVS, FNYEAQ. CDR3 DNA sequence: TGTGCCAGCACCCGATTTAGCGGGATCACCGGGGAGCTGTTTTTT. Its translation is CASTRFSGITGELFF.

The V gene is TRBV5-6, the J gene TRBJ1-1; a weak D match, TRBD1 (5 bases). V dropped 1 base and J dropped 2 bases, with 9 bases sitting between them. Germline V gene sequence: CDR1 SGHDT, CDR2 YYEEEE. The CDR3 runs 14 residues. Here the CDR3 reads CASSLRTPNTEAFF. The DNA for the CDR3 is TGTGCCAGCAGCTTGAGGACACCTAACACTGAAGCTTTCTTT.

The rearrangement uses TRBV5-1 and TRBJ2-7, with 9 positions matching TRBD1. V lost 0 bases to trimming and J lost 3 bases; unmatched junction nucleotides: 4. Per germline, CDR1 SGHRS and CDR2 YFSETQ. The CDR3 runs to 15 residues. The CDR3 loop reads CASSLVGQGNYEQYF. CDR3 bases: TGCGCCAGCAGCTTGGTGGGACAGGGTAACTACGAGCAGTACTTC.

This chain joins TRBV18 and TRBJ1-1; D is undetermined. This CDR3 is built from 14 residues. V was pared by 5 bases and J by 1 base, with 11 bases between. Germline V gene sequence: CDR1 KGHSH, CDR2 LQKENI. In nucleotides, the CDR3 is TGTGCCAGCTCAGTTCGGGGTGAGAACACTGAAGCTTTCTTT. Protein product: CASSVRGENTEAFF. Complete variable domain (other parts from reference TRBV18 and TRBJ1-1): NAGVMQNPRHLVRRRGQEARLRCSPMKGHSHVYWYRQLPEEGLKFMVYLQKENIIDESGMPKERFSAEFPKEGPSILRIQQVVRGDSAAYFCASSVRGENTEAFFGQGTRLTVV.

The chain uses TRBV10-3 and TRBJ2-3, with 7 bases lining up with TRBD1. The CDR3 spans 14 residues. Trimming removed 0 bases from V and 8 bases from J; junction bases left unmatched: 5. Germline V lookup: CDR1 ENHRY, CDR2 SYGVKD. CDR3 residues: CAISESTGDRTQYF. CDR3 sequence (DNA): TGTGCCATCAGTGAGTCCACAGGGGACCGTACGCAGTATTTT.

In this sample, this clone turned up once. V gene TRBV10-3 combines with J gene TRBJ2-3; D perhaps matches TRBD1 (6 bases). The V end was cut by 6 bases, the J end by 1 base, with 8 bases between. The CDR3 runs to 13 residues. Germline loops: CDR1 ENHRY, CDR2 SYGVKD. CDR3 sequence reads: CAIRDRGTDTQYF. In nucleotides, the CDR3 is TGTGCCATCAGGGACAGAGGCACAGATACGCAGTATTTT.

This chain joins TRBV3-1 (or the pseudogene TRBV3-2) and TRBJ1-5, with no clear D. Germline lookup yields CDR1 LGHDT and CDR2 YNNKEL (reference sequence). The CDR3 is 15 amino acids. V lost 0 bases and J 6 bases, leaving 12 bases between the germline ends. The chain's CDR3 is CASSQDRPGVQPQHF. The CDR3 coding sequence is TGTGCCAGCAGCCAAGATCGGCCCGGAGTTCAGCCCCAGCATTTT.

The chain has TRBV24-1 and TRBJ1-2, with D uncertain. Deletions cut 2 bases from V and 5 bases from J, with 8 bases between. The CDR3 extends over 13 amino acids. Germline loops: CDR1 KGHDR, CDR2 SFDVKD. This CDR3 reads CATSDSLTYGYTF. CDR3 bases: TGTGCCACCAGTGATTCGCTGACATATGGCTACACCTTC.

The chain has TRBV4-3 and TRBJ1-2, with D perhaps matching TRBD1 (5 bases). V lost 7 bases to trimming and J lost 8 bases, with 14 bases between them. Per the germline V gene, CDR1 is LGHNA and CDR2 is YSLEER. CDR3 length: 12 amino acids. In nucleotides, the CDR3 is TGCGCCAGCAACCGGGGAGGGGACGGCTACACCTTC. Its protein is CASNRGGDGYTF.

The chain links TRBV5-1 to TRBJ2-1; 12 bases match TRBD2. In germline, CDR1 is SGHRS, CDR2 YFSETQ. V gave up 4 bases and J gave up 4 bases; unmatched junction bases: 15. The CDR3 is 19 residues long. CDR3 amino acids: CASSPATSGRIKTYNEQFF. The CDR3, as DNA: TGCGCCAGCAGCCCCGCGACTAGCGGGAGAATCAAGACTTACAATGAGCAGTTCTTC.

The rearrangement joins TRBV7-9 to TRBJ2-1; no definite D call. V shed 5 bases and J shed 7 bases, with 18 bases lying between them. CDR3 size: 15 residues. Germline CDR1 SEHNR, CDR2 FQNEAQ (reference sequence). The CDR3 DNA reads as TGTGCCAGCAGCCTAGTACCCGGGTACATGAATGAGCAGTTCTTC. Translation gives CASSLVPGYMNEQFF.

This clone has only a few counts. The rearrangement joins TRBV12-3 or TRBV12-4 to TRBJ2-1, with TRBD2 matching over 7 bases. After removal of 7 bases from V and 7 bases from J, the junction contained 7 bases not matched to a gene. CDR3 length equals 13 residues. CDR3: CASNLVGGNEQFF. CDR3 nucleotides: TGTGCCAGCAACCTCGTCGGGGGGAATGAGCAGTTCTTC.

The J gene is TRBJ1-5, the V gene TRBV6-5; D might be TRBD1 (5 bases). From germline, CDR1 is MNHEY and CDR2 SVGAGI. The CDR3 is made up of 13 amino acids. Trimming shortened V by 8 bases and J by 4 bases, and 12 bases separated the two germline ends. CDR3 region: CASHQGLNQPQHF. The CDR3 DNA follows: TGTGCCAGCCACCAGGGTTTAAATCAGCCCCAGCATTTT.